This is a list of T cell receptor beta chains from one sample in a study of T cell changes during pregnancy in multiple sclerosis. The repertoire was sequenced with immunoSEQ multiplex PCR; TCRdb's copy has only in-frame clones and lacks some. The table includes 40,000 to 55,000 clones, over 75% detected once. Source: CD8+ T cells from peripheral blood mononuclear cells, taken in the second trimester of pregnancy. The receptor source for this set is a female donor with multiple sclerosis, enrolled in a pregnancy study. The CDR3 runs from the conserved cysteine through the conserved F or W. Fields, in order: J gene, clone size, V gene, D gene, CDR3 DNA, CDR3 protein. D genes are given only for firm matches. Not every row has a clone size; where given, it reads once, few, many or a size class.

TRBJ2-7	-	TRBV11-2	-	TGTGCCAGCAGCTTAGTTATCCGGGTCAATTCCTACGAGCAGTACTTC	CASSLVIRVNSYEQYF
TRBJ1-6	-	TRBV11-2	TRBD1	TGTGCCAGCAGCCCAGGGCGTGGGACAGGGAGTTCACCCCTCCACTTT	CASSPGRGTGSSPLHF
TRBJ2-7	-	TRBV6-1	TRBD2	TGTGCCAGCTCGGGAGCGGGGGACCTCTCCGAGCAGTACTTC	CASSGAGDLSEQYF
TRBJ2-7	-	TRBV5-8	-	TGTGCCAGCAGCTTGGAGTTCGGGTCCTCCTACGAGCAGTACTTC	CASSLEFGSSYEQYF
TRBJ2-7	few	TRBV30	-	TGTGCCTGGGGCCCACCCTCCTACGAGCAGTACTTC	CAWGPPSYEQYF
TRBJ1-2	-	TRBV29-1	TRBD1	TGCAGCGTCGATCAGGGGGCCCGAGGCTACACCTTC	CSVDQGARGYTF
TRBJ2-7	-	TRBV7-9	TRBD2	TGTGCCAGCGGAGCGAGCGGGGACTACGAGCAGTACTTC	CASGASGDYEQYF
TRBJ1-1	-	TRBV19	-	TGTGCCAGTAGTCCAAGGACAGAATTTATTGAAGCTTTCTTT	CASSPRTEFIEAFF
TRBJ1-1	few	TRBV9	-	TGTGCCAGCAGCGTACGGGGTTACGACGGTGAAGCTTTCTTT	CASSVRGYDGEAFF
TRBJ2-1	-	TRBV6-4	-	TGTGCCAGCTCCCCCCTGGCGGGGGCGGGATACAATGAGCAGTTCTTC	CASSPLAGAGYNEQFF
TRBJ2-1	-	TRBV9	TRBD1	TGTGCCAGCAGCGTGGGAACAGGGGATAATGAGCAGTTCTTC	CASSVGTGDNEQFF
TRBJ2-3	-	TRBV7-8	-	TGTGCCAGCAGCTTAGATCAGTGGAGTGTAGATACGCAGTATTTT	CASSLDQWSVDTQYF
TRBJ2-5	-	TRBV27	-	TGTGCCAGCAGTCTACTGACAGCCCAGACCCAGTACTTC	CASSLLTAQTQYF
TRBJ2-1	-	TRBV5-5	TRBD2	TGTGCCAGCAGCCCGTGGACTAGCGGGGTCGGTGAGCAGTTCTTC	CASSPWTSGVGEQFF
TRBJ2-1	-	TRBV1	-	TGCACCAGCTGTGCGGGGGGGGAGAATGAGCAGTTCTTC	CTSCAGGENEQFF
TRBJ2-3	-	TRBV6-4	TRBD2	TGTGCCAGCAGTGACTCTAGCGGGGCCACAGATACGCAGTATTTT	CASSDSSGATDTQYF
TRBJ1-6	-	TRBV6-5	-	TGTGCCAGCAGCGTCGAGCCCGTCGTCGGTTCACCCCTCCACTTT	CASSVEPVVGSPLHF
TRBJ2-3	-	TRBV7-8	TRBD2	TGTGCCAGCAGCCCCCGGGGCGGGGGGGGCACAGATACGCAGTATTTT	CASSPRGGGGTDTQYF
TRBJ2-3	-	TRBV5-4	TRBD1	TGTGCCAGCAGCCCGGACAGGGCCCGTCAGTATTTT	CASSPDRARQYF